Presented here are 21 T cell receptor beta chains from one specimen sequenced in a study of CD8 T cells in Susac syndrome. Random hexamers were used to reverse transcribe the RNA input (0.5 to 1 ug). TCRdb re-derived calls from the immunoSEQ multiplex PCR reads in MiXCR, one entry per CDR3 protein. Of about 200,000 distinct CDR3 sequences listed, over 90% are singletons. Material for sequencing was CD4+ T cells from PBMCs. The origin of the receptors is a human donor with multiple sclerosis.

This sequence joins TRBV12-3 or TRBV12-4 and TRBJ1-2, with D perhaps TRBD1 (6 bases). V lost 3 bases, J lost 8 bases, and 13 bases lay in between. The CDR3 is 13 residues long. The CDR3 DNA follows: TGTGCCAGCAGTTTGGGGGCGTCGTACGGCTACACCTTC. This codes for CASSLGASYGYTF.

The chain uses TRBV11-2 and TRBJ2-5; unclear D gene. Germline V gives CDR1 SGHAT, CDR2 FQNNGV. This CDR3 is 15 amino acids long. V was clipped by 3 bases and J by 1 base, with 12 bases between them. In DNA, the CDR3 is TGTGCCAGCAGCTTTCTGTTGGTAACCCAAGAGACCCAGTACTTC. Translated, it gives CASSFLLVTQETQYF.

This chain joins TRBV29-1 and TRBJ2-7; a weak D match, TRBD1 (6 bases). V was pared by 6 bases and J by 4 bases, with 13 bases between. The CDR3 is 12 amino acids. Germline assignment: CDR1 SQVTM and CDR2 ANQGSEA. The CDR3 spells CSVTPDSYEQYF. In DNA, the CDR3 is TGCAGCGTCACCCCGGACAGTTACGAGCAGTACTTC.

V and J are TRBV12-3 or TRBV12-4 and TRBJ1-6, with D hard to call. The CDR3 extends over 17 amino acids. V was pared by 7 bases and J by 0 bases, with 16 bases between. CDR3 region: CASTSRASSSYNSPLHF. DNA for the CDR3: TGTGCCAGCACCTCACGGGCCTCGAGCTCCTATAATTCACCCCTCCACTTT.

The CDR3 protein is CASIRRLAGEGEQFF. The CDR3 nucleotides read TGTGCCAGCATCCGAAGGCTAGCGGGAGAGGGTGAGCAGTTCTTC. The chain uses TRBV2 and TRBJ2-1, with 10 bases that match TRBD2. Germline assignment: CDR1 SNHLY and CDR2 FYNNEI. The J segment lost 9 bases and the V segment lost 7 bases, leaving 12 bases of the junction unmatched. This CDR3 has 15 residues.

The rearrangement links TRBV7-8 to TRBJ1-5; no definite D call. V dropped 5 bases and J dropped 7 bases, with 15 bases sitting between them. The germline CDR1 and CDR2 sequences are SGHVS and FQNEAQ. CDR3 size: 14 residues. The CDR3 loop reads CASSATRVSQPQHF. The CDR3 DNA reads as TGTGCCAGCAGCGCAACTAGGGTCAGCCAGCCCCAGCATTTT. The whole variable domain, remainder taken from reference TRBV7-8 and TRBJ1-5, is GAGVSQSPRYKVAKRGQDVALRCDPISGHVSLFWYQQALGQGPEFLTYFQNEAQLDKSGLPSDRFFAERPEGSVSTLKIQRTQQEDSAVYLCASSATRVSQPQHFGDGTRLSIL.

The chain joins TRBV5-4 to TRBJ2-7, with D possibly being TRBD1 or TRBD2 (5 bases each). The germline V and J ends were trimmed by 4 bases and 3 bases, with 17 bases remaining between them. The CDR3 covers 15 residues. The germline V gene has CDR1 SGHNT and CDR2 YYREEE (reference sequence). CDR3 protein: CASSPGSSGNYEQYF. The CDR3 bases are TGTGCCAGCAGCCCGGGGTCCTCAGGGAACTACGAGCAGTACTTC.

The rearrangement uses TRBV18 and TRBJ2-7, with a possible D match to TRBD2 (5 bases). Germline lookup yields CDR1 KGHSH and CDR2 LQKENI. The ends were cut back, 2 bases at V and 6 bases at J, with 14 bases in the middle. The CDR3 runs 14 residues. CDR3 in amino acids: CASSPTRPPLEQYF. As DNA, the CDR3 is TGTGCCAGCTCACCAACTAGACCCCCTCTCGAGCAGTACTTC.

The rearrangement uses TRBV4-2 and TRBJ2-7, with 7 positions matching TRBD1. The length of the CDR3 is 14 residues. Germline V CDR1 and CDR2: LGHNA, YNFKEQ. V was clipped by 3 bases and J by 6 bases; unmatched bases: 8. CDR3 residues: CASSQGPTGIEQYF. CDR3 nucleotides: TGTGCCAGCAGCCAGGGCCCGACAGGGATCGAGCAGTACTTC.

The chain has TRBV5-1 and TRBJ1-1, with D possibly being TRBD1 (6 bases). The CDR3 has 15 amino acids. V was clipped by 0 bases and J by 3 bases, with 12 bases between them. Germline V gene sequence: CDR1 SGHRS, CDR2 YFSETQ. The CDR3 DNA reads TGCGCCAGCAGCTTGGCGGGGGGCTGGGACACTGAAGCTTTCTTT. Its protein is CASSLAGGWDTEAFF.

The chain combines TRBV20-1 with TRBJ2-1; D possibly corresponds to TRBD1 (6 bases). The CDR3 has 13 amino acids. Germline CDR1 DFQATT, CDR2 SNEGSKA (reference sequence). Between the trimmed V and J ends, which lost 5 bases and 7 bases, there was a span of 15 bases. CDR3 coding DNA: TGCAGTGCTCCTGGGGGCCTTTTGAATGAGCAGTTCTTC. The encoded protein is CSAPGGLLNEQFF.

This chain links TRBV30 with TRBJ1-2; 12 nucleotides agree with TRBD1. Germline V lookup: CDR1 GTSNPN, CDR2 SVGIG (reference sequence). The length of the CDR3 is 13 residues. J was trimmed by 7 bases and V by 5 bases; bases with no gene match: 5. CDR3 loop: CAWGGQGASGYTF. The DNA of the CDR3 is TGTGCCTGGGGGGGACAGGGGGCATCTGGCTACACCTTC.

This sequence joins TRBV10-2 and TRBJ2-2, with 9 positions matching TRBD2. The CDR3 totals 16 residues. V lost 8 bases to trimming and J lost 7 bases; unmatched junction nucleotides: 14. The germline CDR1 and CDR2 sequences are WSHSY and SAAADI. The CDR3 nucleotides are TGCGCCAGCTCCGTAGCGGGAGCCCCGGGTATCGGGGAGCTGTTTTTT. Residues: CASSVAGAPGIGELFF.

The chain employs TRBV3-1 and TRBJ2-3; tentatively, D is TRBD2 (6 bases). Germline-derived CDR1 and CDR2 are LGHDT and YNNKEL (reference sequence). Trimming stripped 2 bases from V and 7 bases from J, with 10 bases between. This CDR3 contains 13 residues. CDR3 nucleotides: TGTGCCAGCAGCCAAAGGGACTCGTATACGCAGTATTTT. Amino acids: CASSQRDSYTQYF.

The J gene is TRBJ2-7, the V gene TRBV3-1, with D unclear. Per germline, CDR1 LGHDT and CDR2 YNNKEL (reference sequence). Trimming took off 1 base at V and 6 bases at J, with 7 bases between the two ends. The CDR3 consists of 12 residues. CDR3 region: CASSQAVAEQYF. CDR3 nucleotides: TGTGCCAGCAGCCAAGCGGTCGCCGAGCAGTACTTC.

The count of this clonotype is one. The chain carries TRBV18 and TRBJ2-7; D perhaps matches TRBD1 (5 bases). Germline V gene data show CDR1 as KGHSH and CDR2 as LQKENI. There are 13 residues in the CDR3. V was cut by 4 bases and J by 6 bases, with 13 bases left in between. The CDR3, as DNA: TGTGCCAGCTCACAGACTCAGGGCCGCGAGCAGTACTTC. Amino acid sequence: CASSQTQGREQYF. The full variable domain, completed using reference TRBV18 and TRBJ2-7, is NAGVMQNPRHLVRRRGQEARLRCSPMKGHSHVYWYRQLPEEGLKFMVYLQKENIIDESGMPKERFSAEFPKEGPSILRIQQVVRGDSAAYFCASSQTQGREQYFGPGTRLTVT.

CDR3 coding DNA: TGTGCCAGCAGCCCCCCCGGGACTAGCGGGGCCAAAAACATTCAGTACTTC. Protein sequence: CASSPPGTSGAKNIQYF. This rearrangement joins TRBV7-2 to TRBJ2-4; 12 nucleotides align to TRBD2. CDR3 length: 17 amino acids. The V and J ends lost 5 bases and 1 base, in that order; junction bases with no gene match: 6. CDR1 is SGHTA and CDR2 is FQGNSA in the germline V gene. The complete variable domain, with remaining parts taken from reference TRBV7-2 and TRBJ2-4, reads GAGVSQSPSNKVTEKGKDVELRCDPISGHTALYWYRQSLGQGLEFLIYFQGNSAPDKSGLPSDRFSAERTGGSVSTLTIQRTQQEDSAVYLCASSPPGTSGAKNIQYFGAGTRLSVL.

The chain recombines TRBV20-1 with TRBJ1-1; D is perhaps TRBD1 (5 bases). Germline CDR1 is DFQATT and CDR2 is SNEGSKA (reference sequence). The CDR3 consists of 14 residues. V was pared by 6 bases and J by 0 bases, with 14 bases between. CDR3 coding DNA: TGCAGTGCGGCAGCAGGGACTGTGAACACTGAAGCTTTCTTT. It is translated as CSAAAGTVNTEAFF.

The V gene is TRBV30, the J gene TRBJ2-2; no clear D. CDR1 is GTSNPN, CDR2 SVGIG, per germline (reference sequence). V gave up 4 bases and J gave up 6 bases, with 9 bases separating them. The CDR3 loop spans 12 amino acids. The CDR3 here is CAWKNSAGELFF. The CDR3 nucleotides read TGTGCCTGGAAGAATTCGGCCGGGGAGCTGTTTTTT.

DNA for the CDR3: TGTGCCAGCACCCTAGTCAGGCCAGGGACCAATGAGCAGTTCTTC. Translated, it gives CASTLVRPGTNEQFF. The genes are TRBV6-1 and TRBJ2-1, with D perhaps matching TRBD1 or TRBD2 (5 bases each). Germline V gene data show CDR1 as MNHNS and CDR2 as SASEGT. Trimming left V 7 bases short and J 6 bases short, with 19 bases between. The CDR3 sequence is 15 residues long.

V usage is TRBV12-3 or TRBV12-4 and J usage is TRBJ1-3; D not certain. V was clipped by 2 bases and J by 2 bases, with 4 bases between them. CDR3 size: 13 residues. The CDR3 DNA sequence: TGTGCCAGCAGTTTAACAGCTGGAAACACCATATATTTT. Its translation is CASSLTAGNTIYF.